These 5 T cell receptor beta chains came from one sample sequenced in a study of OX40 agonist ivuxolimab in advanced cancers. Using immunoSEQ multiplex PCR, the repertoire was profiled, and TCRdb retains in-frame clones only, with some absent. The sample consists of some 58,000 clones, roughly nine tenths of them appearing once. The specimen was CD4+ or CD8+ T cells sorted from blood, collected in a trial of the OX40 agonist ivuxolimab. The receptors here all came from an adult with an advanced solid tumor such as melanoma, head and neck, liver or kidney cancer.

This clone is a singleton in its sample. The chain combines TRBV28 with TRBJ1-1, with 10 bases matching TRBD1. In germline, CDR1 is MDHEN, CDR2 SYDVKM. The trim removed 7 bases at V and 7 bases at J, leaving 12 bases unmatched. The length of the CDR3 is 15 residues. CDR3 region: CASTRGQGRFGEAFF. For the CDR3, the DNA is TGTGCCAGCACCAGGGGACAGGGGAGGTTTGGTGAAGCTTTCTTT.

The chain couples TRBV19 to TRBJ2-2; TRBD2 might be the D (5 bases). There are 16 residues in the CDR3. Germline V gives CDR1 LNHDA, CDR2 SQIVND (reference sequence). Trimming pared 0 bases from V and 5 bases from J, leaving 13 bases between. The CDR3 bases are TGTGCCAGTAGTATAGATTTGGTTCCGGGGACCGGGGAGCTGTTTTTT. It codes for CASSIDLVPGTGELFF.

The J gene is TRBJ1-6, the V gene TRBV4-2; 7 bases line up with TRBD1. The CDR3 consists of 15 residues. Per the germline V gene, CDR1 is LGHNA and CDR2 is YNFKEQ. Germline trimming cut 3 bases from V and 10 bases from J; bases unmatched to any gene: 9. The CDR3 DNA follows: TGTGCCAGCAGCCACGCCAGACAGGGAAAATCACCCCTCCACTTT. Its protein is CASSHARQGKSPLHF.

The chain is built from TRBV10-3 and TRBJ2-2; 10 bases are shared with TRBD1. Unmatched junction bases numbered 6, after V lost 0 bases and J lost 5 bases. The CDR3 is made up of 17 amino acids. Germline V gives CDR1 ENHRY, CDR2 SYGVKD. The CDR3 here is CAISESARTGGTGELFF. In nucleotides, the CDR3 is TGTGCCATCAGTGAGTCGGCGAGGACAGGGGGGACCGGGGAGCTGTTTTTT.

The chain links TRBV11-2 to TRBJ2-1; 8 positions match TRBD2. The V gene's germline CDR1 is SGHAT and CDR2 FQNNGV. The junction had 6 bases not matched to a gene; V was cut back by 5 bases and J by 3 bases. The CDR3 runs to 15 residues. The CDR3 DNA follows: TGTGCCAGCAGCCTCGGACTAGCAAACTACAATGAGCAGTTCTTC. This translates into CASSLGLANYNEQFF.